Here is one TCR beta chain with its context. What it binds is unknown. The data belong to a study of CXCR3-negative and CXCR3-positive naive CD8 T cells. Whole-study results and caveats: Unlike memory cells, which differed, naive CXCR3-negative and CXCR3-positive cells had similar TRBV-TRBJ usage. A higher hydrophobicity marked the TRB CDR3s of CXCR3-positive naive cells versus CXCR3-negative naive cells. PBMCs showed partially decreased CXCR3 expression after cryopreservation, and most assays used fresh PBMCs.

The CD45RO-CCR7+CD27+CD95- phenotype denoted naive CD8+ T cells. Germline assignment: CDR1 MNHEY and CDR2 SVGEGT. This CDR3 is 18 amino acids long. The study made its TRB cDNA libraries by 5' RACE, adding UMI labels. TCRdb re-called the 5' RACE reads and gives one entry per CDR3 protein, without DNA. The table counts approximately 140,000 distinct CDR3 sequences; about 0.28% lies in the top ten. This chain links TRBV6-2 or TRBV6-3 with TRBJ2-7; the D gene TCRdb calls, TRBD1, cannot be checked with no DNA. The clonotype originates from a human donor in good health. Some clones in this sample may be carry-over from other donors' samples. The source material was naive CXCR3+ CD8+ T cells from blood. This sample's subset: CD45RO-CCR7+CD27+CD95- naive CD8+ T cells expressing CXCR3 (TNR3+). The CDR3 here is CASSFPLEERGTSYEQYF.